The next 5 T cell receptor beta chains were all read from a single sample in a study of blood T cell repertoires in COVID-19 (dated by TCRdb to the early 2020s). The library was built by means of the immunoSEQ multiplex PCR assay. Sourced from immuneACCESS, this table was stored by TCRdb with only in-frame sequences that have V and J called. A share of the clones is absent; for the studies checked, an unresolved V gene accounts for under half, and the remainder has no known explanation. The sample includes hundreds of thousands of clones, with approximately 90% observed a single time. The ten largest clones take up over 1% of the sample. Material for sequencing was PBMCs or T cells enriched from blood (not recorded which). The receptors come from a man younger than 40 who had recovered from COVID-19.

The V and J genes are TRBV7-9 and TRBJ2-3, with TRBD1 identical over 8 bases. The V gene end was trimmed by 5 bases and the J gene end by 2 bases; junction bases not matched to a gene: 9. The CDR3 runs 16 residues. Germline V CDR1 and CDR2: SEHNR, FQNEAQ (reference sequence). The CDR3 nucleotides read TGTGCCAGCAGCGCGGGGACAGGAATATACACAGATACGCAGTATTTT. Encoded protein: CASSAGTGIYTDTQYF.

The chain recombines TRBV7-9 with TRBJ1-2; D perhaps matches TRBD1 (6 bases). V lost 2 bases, J lost 6 bases, and 13 bases lay in between. This CDR3 is built from 14 residues. The germline gives CDR1 SEHNR, CDR2 FQNEAQ (reference sequence). CDR3 in amino acids: CASSLFPRDNGYTF. CDR3 in DNA: TGTGCCAGCAGCTTATTCCCCAGGGACAATGGCTACACCTTC.

The chain combines TRBV7-9 with TRBJ1-2; 7 positions match TRBD1. Unmatched junction bases numbered 7, after V lost 5 bases and J lost 1 base. Germline CDR1 reads SEHNR; CDR2 reads FQNEAQ (reference sequence). The CDR3 has 15 residues. CDR3 DNA: TGTGCCAGCAGCCCCCAATGGGACAGTAACTATGGCTACACCTTC. It codes for CASSPQWDSNYGYTF.

A remark on this clone: Sequence at one end of the junction differs from germline and may be a read error. The chain has TRBV4-2 and TRBJ1-3; no clear D. In germline, CDR1 is LGHNA, CDR2 YNFKEQ. This CDR3 contains 14 residues. CDR3 in amino acids: CASSQQVSGSTIYF. The CDR3 DNA follows: TGTGCCAGCAGCCAACAGGTCTCTGGAAGCACCATATATTTT.

The chain has TRBV11-3 and TRBJ2-5, with 7 bases that match TRBD2. Germline V gene sequence: CDR1 SGHNT, CDR2 YENEEA. This CDR3 spans 13 amino acids. J gave up 4 bases and V 4 bases, and 3 bases lay outside the gene matches. The chain's CDR3 is CASSSRGGETQYF. The CDR3 nucleotides read TGTGCCAGCAGCTCACGCGGGGGAGAGACCCAGTACTTC.